This T cell receptor (beta chain) was identified in a study of T cell changes during pregnancy in multiple sclerosis. Germline CDR1 and CDR2: MNHEY and SVGAGI. With 0 bases clipped from V and 6 bases from J, the junction kept 3 bases outside the gene matches. The length of the CDR3 is 15 residues. Measured with immunoSEQ multiplex PCR; TCRdb has only the in-frame clones, and not every one. The repertoire consists of about 50,000 clones, with 80% to 95% occurring once and the leading ten covering about 9.8%. The material sequenced was CD8+ T cells from peripheral blood mononuclear cells, taken after pregnancy. The source of this sequence is a female donor with multiple sclerosis, enrolled in a pregnancy study. The chain couples TRBV6-5 to TRBJ2-7; 12 nucleotides line up with TRBD2. In DNA form, the CDR3 reads TGTGCCAGCAGTTACTCGACTAGCGGGGGCCGCGAGCAGTACTTC. Translation gives CASSYSTSGGREQYF.